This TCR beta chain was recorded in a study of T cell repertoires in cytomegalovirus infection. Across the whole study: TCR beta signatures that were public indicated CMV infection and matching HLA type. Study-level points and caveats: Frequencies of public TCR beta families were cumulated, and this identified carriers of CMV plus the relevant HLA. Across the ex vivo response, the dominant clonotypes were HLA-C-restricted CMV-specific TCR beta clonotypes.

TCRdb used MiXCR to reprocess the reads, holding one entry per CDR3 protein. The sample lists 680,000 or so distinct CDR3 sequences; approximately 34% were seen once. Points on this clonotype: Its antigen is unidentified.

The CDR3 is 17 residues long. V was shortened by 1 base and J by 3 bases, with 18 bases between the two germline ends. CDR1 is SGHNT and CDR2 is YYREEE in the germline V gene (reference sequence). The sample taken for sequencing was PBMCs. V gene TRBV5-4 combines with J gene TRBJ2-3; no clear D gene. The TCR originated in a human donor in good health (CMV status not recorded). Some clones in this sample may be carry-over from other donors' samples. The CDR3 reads CASSLMVRFGRTDTQYF. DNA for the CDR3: TGTGCCAGCAGCTTGATGGTCCGGTTTGGGCGGACAGATACGCAGTATTTT.